Each of the 14 T cell receptor beta chains below was sequenced from the same sample in a study of metastatic and nonmetastatic thyroid tumors. No treatment had been given to any patient before thyroid surgery. TCRdb re-analyzed the PCR reads through MiXCR. The sample consists of about 59,000 clones, under 30% of them appearing once. Input material: blood. The receptors originated from a female donor with papillary thyroid cancer or a benign thyroid nodule (not recorded which). Some clones in this sample may be carry-over from other donors' samples.

The chain links TRBV2 to TRBJ1-4; maybe TRBD1 (6 bases). The CDR3 spans 14 residues. In germline, CDR1 is SNHLY, CDR2 FYNNEI. V was pared by 5 bases and J by 5 bases, with 12 bases between. In DNA, the CDR3 is TGTGCCAGCAGTAGACAGGACAAAAATGAAAAACTGTTTTTT. Residues: CASSRQDKNEKLFF.

This clone was seen a handful of times. The rearrangement links TRBV28 to TRBJ1-2, with unresolved D. Trimming took 2 bases from V and 2 from J, leaving 18 bases between them. The CDR3 is 17 amino acids. Germline V gene lookup returns CDR1 MDHEN and CDR2 SYDVKM. CDR3 sequence (DNA): TGTGCCAGCAGTTTAGGTGGGTCCAGAACTCTAAACTATGGCTACACCTTC. This codes for CASSLGGSRTLNYGYTF.

This clone came up a few times. The rearrangement links TRBV2 to TRBJ2-7; 10 nucleotides align to TRBD2. There are 14 residues in the CDR3. CDR1 and CDR2 (germline): SNHLY, FYNNEI. Unmatched junction bases numbered 3, after V lost 3 bases and J lost 4 bases. As DNA, the CDR3 is TGTGCCAGCAGTGAGTCTAGCGGGAGATACGAGCAGTACTTC. This encodes CASSESSGRYEQYF.

The sample holds a few counts of this clone. This chain's CDR3 is CASRHRGWYTEAFF. The CDR3 DNA is TGTGCCAGCAGACACAGGGGGTGGTACACTGAAGCTTTCTTT. The rearrangement uses TRBV6-2 or TRBV6-3 and TRBJ1-1, with 8 bases that match TRBD1. CDR1 is MNHEY and CDR2 is SVGEGT in the germline V gene. The CDR3 totals 14 residues. V lost 6 bases, J lost 3 bases, and 6 bases stayed unmatched.

This clone was detected a few times. The genes are TRBV6-2 or TRBV6-3 and TRBJ1-2, with 8 bases matching TRBD1. The V and J ends lost 6 bases and 4 bases, in that order; junction bases with no gene match: 10. Germline values: CDR1 MNHEY, CDR2 SVGEGT. CDR3 length equals 15 residues. The CDR3 DNA reads TGTGCCAGCAGCCCAGGGGGCCGGCCAGTCTATGGCTACACCTTC. Residues: CASSPGGRPVYGYTF.

The genes are TRBV12-3 or TRBV12-4 and TRBJ1-6; 7 bases agree with TRBD1. This CDR3 contains 16 residues. V gave up 2 bases and J gave up 10 bases; unmatched junction bases: 11. The CDR3 spells CASSLQGGSIRSPLHF. CDR3 nucleotides: TGTGCCAGCAGTTTACAGGGGGGCTCGATTAGGTCACCCCTCCACTTT.

This rearrangement joins TRBV20-1 to TRBJ2-7; maybe TRBD1 (6 bases). The CDR3 extends over 14 amino acids. V was trimmed by 1 base and J by 6 bases, leaving 16 bases between them. The V gene's germline CDR1 is DFQATT and CDR2 SNEGSKA (reference sequence). The CDR3: CSARVGTNPVEQYF. CDR3 bases: TGCAGTGCTAGAGTCGGGACAAACCCGGTCGAGCAGTACTTC.

The V gene is TRBV7-8, the J gene TRBJ1-1; weak D call: TRBD1 (6 bases). The CDR3 is 18 amino acids. The V end was cut by 4 bases, the J end by 0 bases, with 21 bases between. Germline V CDR1 and CDR2: SGHVS, FQNEAQ. The CDR3 DNA follows: TGTGCCAGCAGCTCCAGGACAGCCGAAAGCCTCATGAACACTGAAGCTTTCTTT. Translation gives CASSSRTAESLMNTEAFF.

For this clone: Just one base apart from a much larger clone, this may be a read error. This chain links TRBV6-5 with TRBJ1-2; D perhaps matches TRBD1 (5 bases). The CDR3 sequence is 14 residues long. V lost 2 bases to trimming and J lost 4 bases, with 11 bases between them. Germline-derived CDR1 and CDR2 are MNHEY and SVGAGI. The CDR3 spells CASSYPVGGYGYTF. In nucleotides, the CDR3 is TGTGCCAGCAGTTACCCTGTCGGGGGCTATGGCTACACCTTC.

V and J are TRBV5-1 and TRBJ1-4; 8 nucleotides agree with TRBD1. This CDR3 contains 15 residues. Germline CDR1 SGHRS, CDR2 YFSETQ. Germline trimming cut 1 base from V and 8 bases from J; bases unmatched to any gene: 7. CDR3 DNA sequence: TGCGCCAGCAGCTTGTATGCGACAGGGGAGGAAAAACTGTTTTTT. It translates to CASSLYATGEEKLFF.

V is TRBV20-1 and J is TRBJ2-7; 7 bases line up with TRBD1. With V trimmed by 0 bases and J by 6 bases, 5 bases remained unmatched. Germline CDR1 is DFQATT and CDR2 is SNEGSKA (reference sequence). The CDR3 is 13 residues long. As DNA, the CDR3 is TGCAGTGCTAGAGACCTGACAGGGAGCGAGCAGTACTTC. Amino acids: CSARDLTGSEQYF.

J is TRBJ1-3 and V is TRBV30; D remains ambiguous. Between the trimmed V and J ends, which lost 2 bases and 0 bases, there was a span of 5 bases. This CDR3 spans 13 amino acids. CDR1 and CDR2 from the germline V gene are GTSNPN and SVGIG (reference sequence). CDR3: CAWSPSSGNTIYF. CDR3 sequence (DNA): TGTGCCTGGAGTCCTAGCTCTGGAAACACCATATATTTT. Looking up the rest from reference TRBV30 and TRBJ1-3 gives the full variable domain: SQTIHQWPATLVQPVGSPLSLECTVEGTSNPNLYWYRQAAGRGLQLLFYSVGIGQISSEVPQNLSASRPQDRQFILSSKKLLLSDSGFYLCAWSPSSGNTIYFGEGSWLTVV.

This clone was observed at least ten times. The genes are TRBV18 and TRBJ1-3; a possible D gene is TRBD1 (5 bases). Per the germline V gene, CDR1 is KGHSH and CDR2 is LQKENI. Trimming removed 2 bases at V and 4 bases at J, with 12 bases between. The CDR3 has 15 amino acids. The CDR3 here is CASSPGAGRGNTIYF. The CDR3 DNA reads as TGTGCCAGCTCACCAGGGGCCGGGAGAGGAAACACCATATATTTT. Full variable domain (remainder filled in from reference TRBV18 and TRBJ1-3): NAGVMQNPRHLVRRRGQEARLRCSPMKGHSHVYWYRQLPEEGLKFMVYLQKENIIDESGMPKERFSAEFPKEGPSILRIQQVVRGDSAAYFCASSPGAGRGNTIYFGEGSWLTVV.

In this sample, this clone turned up once. The CDR3 nucleotides are TGTGCCAGCAGCTTATCACCCGACTCCTACGAGCAGTACTTC. It yields the protein CASSLSPDSYEQYF. This sequence joins TRBV7-8 and TRBJ2-7, with unresolved D. V was pared by 2 bases and J by 0 bases, with 8 bases between. This CDR3 has 14 residues. From germline, CDR1 is SGHVS and CDR2 FQNEAQ.